This TCR beta chain was documented in a study of T-cell memory formation after mild COVID-19 (dated by TCRdb to about 2021). As for the study more broadly: TCR sequence clusters from the two donors were largely donor specific. Longitudinal TCRalpha and TCRbeta repertoire sequencing tracked T-cell clones expanding and contracting after mild COVID-19 in a couple of donors. Two young, previously healthy adult volunteers made up the cohort, one male and one female. The paper's findings and limits, for the study overall: Contracting CD4+ clones appeared mostly in the CM and EM memory subsets, whereas CD8+ clones were enriched in EMRA. Some responding clones were detected in pre-infection memory, suggesting pre-existing cross-reactive memory T cells joined the SARS-CoV-2 response. The study covered only a couple of mild cases, and larger cohorts including severe cases with pre-infection samples were considered necessary. SARS-CoV-2 specificity of the second-wave clones peaking on day 37 was not confirmed. Clones contracting from day 15 to 85 had balanced CD4/CD8 phenotypes, while a second wave expanding from day 15 to 37 was biased towards CD4+.

Ficoll-Paque density gradient centrifugation was the method used to isolate PBMCs. This sample was sequenced with an Illumina NovaSeq 6000. Using 5'RACE with constant-segment primers, TCRalpha and TCRbeta cDNA libraries were constructed, with sample barcodes and unique molecular identifiers added in the process. Trizol reagent was used to extract RNA from every sample. The libraries were amplified in two PCR steps, and the second step added a second sample barcode and Illumina TruSeq adapters. Sequencing of the libraries was done on an Illumina NovaSeq, producing 2 x 150 bp paired-end reads. The paper's processing steps were these. Reads were demultiplexed and collapsed into UMI-guided consensus sequences with migec v1.2.7. Using mixcr v2.1.11, UMI consensuses were aligned to TRA and TRB V and J templates and then assembled into clonotypes. Clonotypes were classified as expanded or contracted when called significant by both edgeR and NoisET, with noise models trained on biological replicates. For edgeR calls, the thresholds were a false discovery rate-adjusted p below 0.01 and a log2 fold-change of 1. As an exploratory analysis of dynamics, PCA with hierarchical clustering was applied to max-normalized trajectories of the 1000 most abundant clonotypes. The CD4 or CD8 phenotype of responding clones was assigned using the separately sequenced CD4+ and CD8+ repertoires. TCRdb reprocessing: public reads trimmed at Q25 with fastp, clones called with MiXCR, in-frame beta chains kept. Rows with one shared CDR3 protein collapse into an entry with the most common genes and DNA. It is TCRdb's table, rather than the study itself, that gives the V and J calls and clone size. The sample contains under 600,000 distinct CDR3 sequences, about 20% of them found a single time. Together, the top ten hold 8.4% of the sample.

On this clonotype: The antigen it binds to is not known. No much larger clone is present one base from it, and per-base qualities are unavailable.

The source material was PBMCs or a T cell subset sorted from them (not recorded which). This clonotype was obtained from an adult woman who had mild COVID-19 (a few samples of this study predate the infection). The sample titles of this study are shuffled in the database, so cell type and time point are left out; the donor was told from shared clones.

The DNA reads TGTGCCAGCAGCTTATGGGCTAGCGGGGCGAGCTCCTACAATGAGCAGTTCTTC. Its protein reads: CASSLWASGASSYNEQFF. The chain is assembled from TRBV7-6 and TRBJ2-1; 9 bases in between match TRBD2. Inclusive of the bounding cysteine and phenylalanine, the CDR3 is 18 residues long. Only the CDR3 DNA stays, 54 bases, in frame from base 1. Here V drops 2 bases and J drops 0 bases, and the junction holds 8 bases not matched to any gene. As encoded in the germline V gene, CDR1 is SGHVS while CDR2 is FNYEAQ.